The TCR beta chain described here comes from a study of blood T cell repertoires in COVID-19 (dated by TCRdb to 2019 to 2021). At the level of the whole study: Samples covering the acute and convalescent phases of COVID-19 were provided by collaborators in the United States, Italy and Spain. The repertoires were released in a freely available public database meant as a resource for research on the immune response to SARS-CoV-2. Where available, HLA class I and class II types were taken from metadata supplied by the sample provider and were not determined by assay-based typing. Deeply sampled blood TCRbeta repertoires from subjects exposed to, actively infected with, or recovered from COVID-19 were included in the dataset. Nearly every sample came with metadata listing a de-identified subject ID, COVID-19 status, age in years and sex. The material from the prospective study consisted of cDNA or gDNA derived from T cells, B-cell-depleted T cells, or PBMCs. Samples came from the ongoing ImmuneRACE study (first 160 participants) plus 1,254 subjects from 6 global collaborators.

Here is what the overall study found, with its caveats: How much clinical and demographic metadata was included differed by source and by participant, and the metadata was provided uncurated.

Each collaborating institution followed its own protocols to collect whole blood in K2EDTA tubes. For TCRbeta analysis, collaborator samples were shipped as frozen whole blood, as isolated PBMCs, or as DNA extracted from either sample type. The immunoSEQ Assay, a bias-controlled multiplex PCR, was used to amplify TCRbeta CDR3 regions from genomic DNA. In the original analysis: The number of nucleated cells in each sample was estimated from the amplification of reference gene primers within the assay. To quantify the absolute abundance of each unique TCRbeta CDR3 rearrangement, sequence reads were collapsed and filtered. For each sample, productive Simpson clonality was calculated as the square root of Simpson's diversity index across productive rearrangements. TCRdb re-hosts the immuneACCESS table, in-frame sequences only. Its copies lack some clones; in the studies checked, an unresolved V gene accounts for under half of them, and the cause for the rest is not known. The V and J calls and clone size were taken over from that table, and D and trimming were inferred from the DNA. The sample table lists 100,000 to 150,000 clones, approximately 80% of them with a count of one. The ten largest account for 20% to 25% of the sample.

As to this clone: Its antigen is not yet known. Per-nucleotide qualities are absent, and no much larger clonotype sits a single base away.

V sheds 0 bases and J sheds 6 bases, leaving 6 bases between their ends. The CDR3 sequence holds 13 residues, the cysteine and phenylalanine included. Only the CDR3 part of the read is kept: 39 bases, read in frame from the first base. The germline V gene provides CDR1 SGDLS and CDR2 YYNGEE. The sequence derives from a human donor in a cohort sampled during active COVID-19. Specimen: peripheral blood. The receptor chain draws on TRBV9 and TRBJ2-2, with the D gene not clear enough to name. The CDR3 loop reads CASSVASAGELFF. The DNA sequence is TGTGCCAGCAGCGTAGCCAGCGCCGGGGAGCTGTTTTTT.